By share, the clone carrying this T cell receptor (beta chain) ranks as large. Its cognate antigen is unknown. Exclusion applied to patients with autoimmune disease history or systemic immunosuppression. Repertoires were generated with immunoSEQ multiplex PCR, while TCRdb's copy carries only in-frame clones and drops some. The sample has around 40,000 clones, around nine tenths seen once. The CDR3 extends over 16 amino acids. V lost 0 bases and J 3 bases, leaving 11 bases between the germline ends. CDR1 is MGHRA and CDR2 is YSYEKL in the germline V gene. The record originates from a study of OX40 agonist ivuxolimab in advanced cancers. Study-level background: The study reported partial responses in three patients: one hepatocellular carcinoma, two cutaneous melanoma. Study-level results: The study did not work out the antigen specificity of the expanded peripheral T cells.

The receptor was derived from an adult with an advanced solid tumor such as melanoma, head and neck, liver or kidney cancer. The V gene is TRBV4-1, the J gene TRBJ1-4, with a possible D match to TRBD1 (6 bases). The sample consisted of CD4+ or CD8+ T cells sorted from blood, taken in a trial of the OX40 agonist ivuxolimab. CDR3 in amino acids: CASSQEMGAANEKLFF. The CDR3 DNA sequence: TGCGCCAGCAGCCAAGAAATGGGGGCGGCTAATGAAAAACTGTTTTTT.